The clone carrying this TCR beta chain was seen only a few times. As yet, its antigen is unknown. The CDR3 has 13 residues. Trimming removed 0 bases at V and 4 bases at J, with 7 bases between. The germline V gene encodes CDR1 SGHNT and CDR2 YYREEE (reference sequence). This record comes from a study of graft-versus-host responses after intestinal transplantation. Across the study: Recipients had multivisceral, liver-intestinal, or isolated intestinal transplants.

Assay used: immunoSEQ multiplex PCR; TCRdb lists only in-frame clones, some missing. The sample holds about 21,000 clones, roughly 72% seen once. Study conclusions and caveats: Allografts of one patient group, those with graft-donor T cell macrochimerism, had high graft-versus-host to host-versus-graft clonal ratios. In recipient marrow, GvH clones were found, and some appeared first in ileum or blood. Peak GvH clone levels in circulation were associated with early post-transplant HvG declines.

Lymphocytes (intraepithelial and lamina propria) were released by processing the graft tissue. The receptor was isolated from a human patient who received an intestinal transplant, so some T cells may come from the graft donor. The chain couples TRBV5-4 to TRBJ1-2; D is perhaps TRBD1 (5 bases). Material: ileum tissue, obtained about 3 weeks after intestinal transplant. CDR3 sequence: CASSLDRLYGYTF. The CDR3 DNA reads as TGTGCCAGCAGCTTGGACAGGCTCTATGGCTACACCTTC.